This T cell receptor beta chain was found in a study of blood T cell repertoires in COVID-19. Study as a whole: T cells, B-cell-depleted T cells, or PBMCs provided the cDNA or gDNA that served as material.

This clone turned up a few times. Authors' analysis steps: Nucleated cell counts were estimated from reference gene primer amplification. The table came from immunoSEQ multiplex PCR; TCRdb's copy has only in-frame clones and leaves some out. V and J calls and clone size are as listed in that table; D and trimming were resolved from the DNA. The sample has more than 100,000 clones; about two thirds are singletons. This receptor was identified in a human donor with acute or convalescent COVID-19. The donor label of this sample is uncertain. The sequenced material came from peripheral blood.

CDR3 sequence: CASRETGGARSQPQHF. In nucleotides, the CDR3 is TGTGCCAGCAGGGAAACAGGGGGCGCGAGGAGTCAGCCCCAGCATTTT. The chain has TRBV2 and TRBJ1-5; 9 bases are shared with TRBD1. CDR1 is SNHLY, CDR2 FYNNEI, per germline. Germline trimming cut 6 bases from V and 6 bases from J; bases unmatched to any gene: 12. The CDR3 totals 16 residues.